Sequencing of this T cell receptor (beta chain) was carried out in a study of CD8 T cells in ankylosing spondylitis. This CDR3 has 14 amino acids. Germline loops: CDR1 LGHNA, CDR2 YNFKEQ. The V and J ends lost 1 base and 9 bases respectively, with 13 bases between them. General study results and limits: Reportedly, disease-linked clones are significantly enriched in ankylosing spondylitis patients' matched synovial fluid. Disease-linked clones, CD8+, were relatively rare in peripheral blood. Among TCR beta sequences, a motif of eight highly homologous variants appeared characteristic of ankylosing spondylitis blood.

Of note for this clonotype: The antigen remains undetermined.

Making use of molecular barcodes, quantitative 5'-RACE generated TCR beta libraries. From the 5' RACE reads, TCRdb called clonotypes with MiXCR, one entry per CDR3 protein. The table lists about 220,000 distinct CDR3 sequences, 20% to 30% of them singletons. The receptor comes from a male donor with ankylosing spondylitis or in good health (not recorded which). This chain links TRBV4-2 with TRBJ2-1; D remains ambiguous. The sample was blood, either unsorted or a sorted T cell fraction (not recorded which). This CDR3 reads CASSQGGWASEQFF. The CDR3 DNA is TGTGCCAGCAGCCAAGGGGGTTGGGCTAGTGAGCAGTTCTTC.